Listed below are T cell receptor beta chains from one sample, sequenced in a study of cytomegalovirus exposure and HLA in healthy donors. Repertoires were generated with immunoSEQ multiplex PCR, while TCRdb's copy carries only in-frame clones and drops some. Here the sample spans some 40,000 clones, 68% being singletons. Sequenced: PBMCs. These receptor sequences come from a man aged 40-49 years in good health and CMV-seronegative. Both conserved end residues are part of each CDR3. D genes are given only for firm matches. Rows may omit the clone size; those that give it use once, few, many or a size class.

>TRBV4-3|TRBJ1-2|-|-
TGCGCCAGCAGCCTACATCCCTCCAGGGAGGTCTATGGCTACACCTTC
CASSLHPSREVYGYTF
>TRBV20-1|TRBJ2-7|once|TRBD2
TGCAGTGCTAAAATAGCGGGTGAGCAGTACTTC
CSAKIAGEQYF
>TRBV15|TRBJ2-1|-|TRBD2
TGTGCCACCAGCAGAGAACGGGGGGGGGTCAATGAGCAGTTCTTC
CATSRERGGVNEQFF
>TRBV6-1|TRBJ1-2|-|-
TGTGCCAGCAGTGAAAAGACAGCAGGGGCCTATGGCTACACCTTC
CASSEKTAGAYGYTF
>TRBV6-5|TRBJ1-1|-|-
TGTGCCAGCAGTTACCCTGGGGCTCACGGGAGGGCTTTCTTT
CASSYPGAHGRAFF
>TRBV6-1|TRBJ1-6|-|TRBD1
TGTGCCAGCAGTATTGGACAGGGTGGGTCACCCCTCCACTTT
CASSIGQGGSPLHF
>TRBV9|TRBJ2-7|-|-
TGTGCCAGCAGCGTAGGCTCCAGAAGCTCCTACGAGCAGTACTTC
CASSVGSRSSYEQYF
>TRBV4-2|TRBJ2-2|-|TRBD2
TGTGCCAGCAGCCCGAGGGTAGCGGGGGGGAACACCGGGGAGCTGTTTTTT
CASSPRVAGGNTGELFF
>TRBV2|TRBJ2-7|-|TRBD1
TGTGCCAGCAGTCTCACGGACAGGGGAGCCTCCTACGAGCAGTACTTC
CASSLTDRGASYEQYF
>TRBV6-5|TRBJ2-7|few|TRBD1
TGTGCCAGCAGTTACTCAGGGACAGGGCTCTACGAGCAGTACTTC
CASSYSGTGLYEQYF